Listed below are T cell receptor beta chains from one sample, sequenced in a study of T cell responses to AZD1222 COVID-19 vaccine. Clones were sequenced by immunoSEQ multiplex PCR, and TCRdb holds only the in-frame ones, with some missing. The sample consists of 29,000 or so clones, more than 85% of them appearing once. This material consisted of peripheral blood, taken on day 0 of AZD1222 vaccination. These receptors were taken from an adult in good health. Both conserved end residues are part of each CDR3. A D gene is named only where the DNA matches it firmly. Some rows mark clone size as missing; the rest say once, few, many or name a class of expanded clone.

CDR3nt: TGTGCCAGCAGCCTTCACCCGGGACGGGCGAGCGAGCAGTACTTC
CDR3aa: CASSLHPGRASEQYF
j_gene: TRBJ2-7
d_gene: -
abundance: -
v_gene: TRBV5-5

CDR3nt: TGTGCCAGCAGTTCCCCAACAGGCTCAAGCTTGGACTATGGCTACACCTTC
CDR3aa: CASSSPTGSSLDYGYTF
j_gene: TRBJ1-2
d_gene: -
abundance: -
v_gene: TRBV2

CDR3nt: TGTGCCACCAGCAGACCAGGGACAGGGGAAGCAAATCAGCCCCAGCATTTT
CDR3aa: CATSRPGTGEANQPQHF
j_gene: TRBJ1-5
d_gene: TRBD1
abundance: -
v_gene: TRBV15

CDR3nt: TGTGCCAGCAGCGAGGGACAGCGAAACACCATATATTTT
CDR3aa: CASSEGQRNTIYF
j_gene: TRBJ1-3
d_gene: TRBD1
abundance: -
v_gene: TRBV5-5

CDR3nt: TGTGCCAGTAGCCGACAGTTCAATGAAAAACTGTTTTTT
CDR3aa: CASSRQFNEKLFF
j_gene: TRBJ1-4
d_gene: -
abundance: -
v_gene: TRBV19

CDR3nt: TGTGCCAGCTCACCTATAGTGACAGGGGAGAACGGCTACACCTTC
CDR3aa: CASSPIVTGENGYTF
j_gene: TRBJ1-2
d_gene: TRBD1
abundance: -
v_gene: TRBV18

CDR3nt: TGTGCCAGCAGTCTACAGGGTATTTCTAATCAGCCCCAGCATTTT
CDR3aa: CASSLQGISNQPQHF
j_gene: TRBJ1-5
d_gene: -
abundance: -
v_gene: TRBV6-5

CDR3nt: TGTGCCAGCAGCAAAGGGAGGACGGGAGGAACCTTC
CDR3aa: CASSKGRTGGTF
j_gene: TRBJ1-2
d_gene: -
abundance: -
v_gene: TRBV21-1

CDR3nt: TGTGCCAGCAGCTTGGGAGTTTGGGTGGGCTACGAGCAGTACTTC
CDR3aa: CASSLGVWVGYEQYF
j_gene: TRBJ2-7
d_gene: -
abundance: -
v_gene: TRBV5-6

CDR3nt: TGTGCCAGCAGCGCGACCGGGGAGCTCGAGCAGTACTTC
CDR3aa: CASSATGELEQYF
j_gene: TRBJ2-7
d_gene: -
abundance: once
v_gene: TRBV11-2

CDR3nt: TGTGCCAGCAGCCTAGATATTGACAGGGCTAACACTGAAGCTTTCTTT
CDR3aa: CASSLDIDRANTEAFF
j_gene: TRBJ1-1
d_gene: TRBD1
abundance: once
v_gene: TRBV3-1/TRBV3-2

CDR3nt: TGTGCCAGCTCCCGTGGGGGTCGAGAACGCGAGCAGTACTTC
CDR3aa: CASSRGGREREQYF
j_gene: TRBJ2-7
d_gene: -
abundance: -
v_gene: TRBV11-2

CDR3nt: TGTGCCAGCTCACCAGGGAGAAGGGCATCCCTTGTTCAGCCCCAGCATTTT
CDR3aa: CASSPGRRASLVQPQHF
j_gene: TRBJ1-5
d_gene: -
abundance: -
v_gene: TRBV18

CDR3nt: TGTGCCATCAGTGCTGGGATCCGGGAGCAGTTCTTC
CDR3aa: CAISAGIREQFF
j_gene: TRBJ2-1
d_gene: -
abundance: -
v_gene: TRBV10-3

CDR3nt: TGCGCCAGCAGCGCCGGGGGATCCAGAACCTACGAGCAGTACTTC
CDR3aa: CASSAGGSRTYEQYF
j_gene: TRBJ2-7
d_gene: -
abundance: -
v_gene: TRBV10-1

CDR3nt: TGTGCCAGCAGCTTGACTAGCGGGAGCGCAGATACGCAGTATTTT
CDR3aa: CASSLTSGSADTQYF
j_gene: TRBJ2-3
d_gene: TRBD2
abundance: -
v_gene: TRBV5-4

CDR3nt: TGCGCCAGCAGTCAAAAAATGAAGTCAGGGGGAGGGTACGAGCAGTACTTC
CDR3aa: CASSQKMKSGGGYEQYF
j_gene: TRBJ2-7
d_gene: -
abundance: -
v_gene: TRBV23-1

CDR3nt: TGTGCCAGCAGCTTACTCCAGGGTAACACTGAAGCTTTCTTT
CDR3aa: CASSLLQGNTEAFF
j_gene: TRBJ1-1
d_gene: -
abundance: -
v_gene: TRBV7-9

CDR3nt: TGTGCCAGCAGCGACAACAGGGATGGCTACACCTTC
CDR3aa: CASSDNRDGYTF
j_gene: TRBJ1-2
d_gene: -
abundance: once
v_gene: TRBV5-5

CDR3nt: TGCGCCAGCAGCTTAAGTGGCGGGAGTTCCTACGAGCAGTACTTC
CDR3aa: CASSLSGGSSYEQYF
j_gene: TRBJ2-7
d_gene: TRBD2
abundance: -
v_gene: TRBV5-1

CDR3nt: TGCGCCAGCAGTTTGACAGGGGGCGCGGACGAGCAGTACTTC
CDR3aa: CASSLTGGADEQYF
j_gene: TRBJ2-7
d_gene: TRBD1
abundance: -
v_gene: TRBV10-1

CDR3nt: TGTGCTAGTGGTCCTCACAGGCAAGTGAGAGGTAGAGCGGACATTTCCACCGGGGAGCTGTTTTTT
CDR3aa: CASGPHRQVRGRADISTGELFF
j_gene: TRBJ2-2
d_gene: -
abundance: -
v_gene: TRBV12-5

CDR3nt: TGCGCCAGCAGAGGAGATGGGGTCCCAGGGGCTAATTCACCCCTCCACTTT
CDR3aa: CASRGDGVPGANSPLHF
j_gene: TRBJ1-6
d_gene: -
abundance: -
v_gene: TRBV5-1

CDR3nt: TGTGCCAGTCGCTTTAGGGGGCCTAAGGATGAAAAACTGTTTTTT
CDR3aa: CASRFRGPKDEKLFF
j_gene: TRBJ1-4
d_gene: TRBD1
abundance: -
v_gene: TRBV19

CDR3nt: TGTGCCAGCAGCTTAGAGACAGGGTTCGGCTATGGCTACACCTTC
CDR3aa: CASSLETGFGYGYTF
j_gene: TRBJ1-2
d_gene: TRBD1
abundance: -
v_gene: TRBV5-5

CDR3nt: TGTGCCAGCAGGCAACTAGCGGGAGGCTCCAATGAGCAGTTCTTC
CDR3aa: CASRQLAGGSNEQFF
j_gene: TRBJ2-1
d_gene: TRBD2
abundance: -
v_gene: TRBV6-5

CDR3nt: TGTGCCAGCAGCTTAGAGGGGATCGGGGAGCTGTTTTTT
CDR3aa: CASSLEGIGELFF
j_gene: TRBJ2-2
d_gene: -
abundance: -
v_gene: TRBV11-2

CDR3nt: TGTGCCAGCATCTGGAGCTGGGCTGAAGCTTTCTTT
CDR3aa: CASIWSWAEAFF
j_gene: TRBJ1-1
d_gene: -
abundance: -
v_gene: TRBV2

CDR3nt: TGTGCCGTCCGACAGGGAAACTATGGCTACACCTTC
CDR3aa: CAVRQGNYGYTF
j_gene: TRBJ1-2
d_gene: TRBD1
abundance: -
v_gene: TRBV28

CDR3nt: TGTGCCAGCAGTATGGGAGCAGGGCACCAAGAGACCCAGTACTTC
CDR3aa: CASSMGAGHQETQYF
j_gene: TRBJ2-5
d_gene: -
abundance: few
v_gene: TRBV6-4

CDR3nt: TGTGCCAGCAGCTTAGGGTTCGAAAAACTGTTTTTT
CDR3aa: CASSLGFEKLFF
j_gene: TRBJ1-4
d_gene: -
abundance: -
v_gene: TRBV7-9

CDR3nt: TGTGCCAGCAGCCAGGGTGGAGGGGGAAACGCTTATGGCTACACCTTC
CDR3aa: CASSQGGGGNAYGYTF
j_gene: TRBJ1-2
d_gene: -
abundance: -
v_gene: TRBV4-2

CDR3nt: TGTGCCAGCAGCTTAGGCCTCGGGACTAGCGGGAGTAGCACAGATACGCAGTATTTT
CDR3aa: CASSLGLGTSGSSTDTQYF
j_gene: TRBJ2-3
d_gene: TRBD2
abundance: -
v_gene: TRBV11-3

CDR3nt: TGTGCCAGCTTCCGACAGCCCTACGAGCAGTACTTC
CDR3aa: CASFRQPYEQYF
j_gene: TRBJ2-7
d_gene: -
abundance: -
v_gene: TRBV2

CDR3nt: TGTGCCAGCACCCTCGGACGTCTTTATGGCTACACCTTC
CDR3aa: CASTLGRLYGYTF
j_gene: TRBJ1-2
d_gene: -
abundance: -
v_gene: TRBV12-3/TRBV12-4

CDR3nt: TGTGCCAGCAGTTCCGTTAGCGGGAGGGCCGGAGCTGAGCAGTTCTTC
CDR3aa: CASSSVSGRAGAEQFF
j_gene: TRBJ2-1
d_gene: TRBD2
abundance: -
v_gene: TRBV6-6

CDR3nt: TGCGCCAGCAGAACCAGGGAGTACAATGAGCAGTTCTTC
CDR3aa: CASRTREYNEQFF
j_gene: TRBJ2-1
d_gene: -
abundance: -
v_gene: TRBV5-1

CDR3nt: TGTGCCAGCAGTTTGGGGCTAGCGGGAGGCGAGCAGTTCTTC
CDR3aa: CASSLGLAGGEQFF
j_gene: TRBJ2-1
d_gene: TRBD2
abundance: -
v_gene: TRBV27

CDR3nt: TGTGCCAGCAGCTTCCCAGGGGACAATGAGCAGTTCTTC
CDR3aa: CASSFPGDNEQFF
j_gene: TRBJ2-1
d_gene: -
abundance: -
v_gene: TRBV5-6

CDR3nt: TGTGCCAGCAGCTTACCCGGTGGGCAGCCCCAGCATTTT
CDR3aa: CASSLPGGQPQHF
j_gene: TRBJ1-5
d_gene: -
abundance: -
v_gene: TRBV7-2

CDR3nt: TGTGCCAGCAGCCTGGGACAGTATAATGAAAAACTGTTTTTT
CDR3aa: CASSLGQYNEKLFF
j_gene: TRBJ1-4
d_gene: TRBD1
abundance: -
v_gene: TRBV7-9

CDR3nt: TGTGCCAGCGAAAGGATGGGACAGCCTAAAACCTCTGAGCAGTTCTTC
CDR3aa: CASERMGQPKTSEQFF
j_gene: TRBJ2-1
d_gene: TRBD1
abundance: -
v_gene: TRBV28

CDR3nt: TGTGCCAGCAGTTACCCCGGGACAGGGAATGGCTACACCTTC
CDR3aa: CASSYPGTGNGYTF
j_gene: TRBJ1-2
d_gene: TRBD1
abundance: -
v_gene: TRBV6-6

CDR3nt: TGTGCCAGCAGTCAGGGTGAGAGCGCTGAAGCTTTCTTT
CDR3aa: CASSQGESAEAFF
j_gene: TRBJ1-1
d_gene: -
abundance: -
v_gene: TRBV6-5

CDR3nt: TGTGCCAGCAGTGAATGGAGCGGTACTGAAGCTTTCTTT
CDR3aa: CASSEWSGTEAFF
j_gene: TRBJ1-1
d_gene: -
abundance: -
v_gene: TRBV25-1

CDR3nt: TGTGCCAGCAGCTTCGTCGGCGGGAGGGCCGGAAATGAGCAGTTCTTC
CDR3aa: CASSFVGGRAGNEQFF
j_gene: TRBJ2-1
d_gene: TRBD2
abundance: -
v_gene: TRBV7-9

CDR3nt: TGTGCCAGCAGCTTGGGCGGGGTTAGCACAGATACGCAGTATTTT
CDR3aa: CASSLGGVSTDTQYF
j_gene: TRBJ2-3
d_gene: -
abundance: -
v_gene: TRBV11-2

CDR3nt: TGCGCCAGCAGCTCGCAGGGACTAGCGGGAGTAGGCGGTGAGCAGTTCTTC
CDR3aa: CASSSQGLAGVGGEQFF
j_gene: TRBJ2-1
d_gene: TRBD2
abundance: once
v_gene: TRBV5-1

CDR3nt: TGTGCCAGCAGTTTAGGCAGGGCCCCCTACGAGCAGTACTTC
CDR3aa: CASSLGRAPYEQYF
j_gene: TRBJ2-7
d_gene: -
abundance: -
v_gene: TRBV27

CDR3nt: TGTGCCAGCAGCTTAGGGACTTACAATGAGCAGTTCTTC
CDR3aa: CASSLGTYNEQFF
j_gene: TRBJ2-1
d_gene: -
abundance: -
v_gene: TRBV11-2

CDR3nt: TGTGCCAGCAGTTTCCCGGGGCGGATGAGCTCCTACGAGCAGTACTTC
CDR3aa: CASSFPGRMSSYEQYF
j_gene: TRBJ2-7
d_gene: -
abundance: -
v_gene: TRBV6-2/TRBV6-3

CDR3nt: TGTGCCAGTAGTAAGAGGGTGGGCTACACCGGGGAGCTGTTTTTT
CDR3aa: CASSKRVGYTGELFF
j_gene: TRBJ2-2
d_gene: -
abundance: -
v_gene: TRBV19

CDR3nt: TGTGCCAGCACCCGGGGGGAAAACTATGGCTACACCTTC
CDR3aa: CASTRGENYGYTF
j_gene: TRBJ1-2
d_gene: -
abundance: -
v_gene: TRBV6-6

CDR3nt: TGTGCCAGCAGCTTAGGGCCCCAGCGGGGTTACCAAGAGACCCAGTACTTC
CDR3aa: CASSLGPQRGYQETQYF
j_gene: TRBJ2-5
d_gene: TRBD2
abundance: -
v_gene: TRBV13

CDR3nt: TGCGCCAGCAGTGAGCACCAGGGCTATACCAATGAGCAGTTCTTC
CDR3aa: CASSEHQGYTNEQFF
j_gene: TRBJ2-1
d_gene: -
abundance: -
v_gene: TRBV10-1

CDR3nt: TGTGCCACCAGCAGCGACAGGGGGCTGGGAGGCTACACCTTC
CDR3aa: CATSSDRGLGGYTF
j_gene: TRBJ1-2
d_gene: TRBD1
abundance: once
v_gene: TRBV15

CDR3nt: TGTGCCAGCAGCTTTACTTTTAACACCGGGGAGCTGTTTTTT
CDR3aa: CASSFTFNTGELFF
j_gene: TRBJ2-2
d_gene: -
abundance: -
v_gene: TRBV5-5